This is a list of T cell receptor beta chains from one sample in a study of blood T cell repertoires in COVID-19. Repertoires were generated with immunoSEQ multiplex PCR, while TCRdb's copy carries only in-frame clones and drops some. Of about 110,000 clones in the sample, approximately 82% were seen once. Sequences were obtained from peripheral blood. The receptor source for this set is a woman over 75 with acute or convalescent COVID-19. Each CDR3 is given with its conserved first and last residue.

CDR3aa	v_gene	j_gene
CASSLRTGRVEQYF	TRBV3-1/TRBV3-2	TRBJ2-7
CASSESPGGFSNEKLFF	TRBV6-1	TRBJ1-4
CASSLAGRPGQGVSGYTF	TRBV5-1	TRBJ1-2
CASSSRQGWASGYGYTF	TRBV5-8	TRBJ1-2
CASSDPVWSAKNIQYF	TRBV6-4	TRBJ2-4
CASSPPVSGETQYF	TRBV18	TRBJ2-5
CASSLNPTSGNEQFF	TRBV4-1	TRBJ2-1
CASSTAGTGTYEQYF	TRBV6-5	TRBJ2-7
CASGQVNYGYTF	TRBV12-3/TRBV12-4	TRBJ1-2
CASSQELAGVNEQYF	TRBV4-2	TRBJ2-7
CASSYDTTMAQHF	TRBV6-2/TRBV6-3	TRBJ1-5
CASSGPLADSTDTQYF	TRBV2	TRBJ2-3
CATSDLSGTSGRDTQYF	TRBV24-1	TRBJ2-3
CASSLSRGHKTQYF	TRBV27	TRBJ2-5
CASSLNRGVGYTF	TRBV7-2	TRBJ1-2
CATSSGVDNEQFF	TRBV24-1	TRBJ2-1
CASGTVSGLLYNEQFF	TRBV4-1	TRBJ2-1
CALSSGGPYEQYF	TRBV30	TRBJ2-7
CASSQDSIPNTEAFF	TRBV3-1/TRBV3-2	TRBJ1-1
CASSFYRHLSGANVLTF	TRBV7-2	TRBJ2-6
CASSPKGLAGHTDTQYF	TRBV4-2	TRBJ2-3
CASSFETGDEKLFF	TRBV5-5	TRBJ1-4
CASKTGSDGELFF	TRBV6-7	TRBJ2-2
CASSQDYSLIYYGYTF	TRBV4-3	TRBJ1-2
CAWSGTGDLYEQYF	TRBV30	TRBJ2-7
CASSLTENTEAFF	TRBV6-5	TRBJ1-1
CATQPGLAGGWNEQFF	TRBV10-3	TRBJ2-1
CATTRLGTDTQYF	TRBV4-2	TRBJ2-3
CASSIGRQSVYYNEQFF	TRBV19	TRBJ2-1
CAIRLQGNTEAFF	TRBV10-3	TRBJ1-1
CASSLAGRVANYGYTF	TRBV11-3	TRBJ1-2
CASSLEGTPNTEAFF	TRBV7-2	TRBJ1-1
CASSSIIRYEQYF	TRBV13	TRBJ2-7
CASSPGQRMNTEAFF	TRBV4-1	TRBJ1-1
CASSQASNTEAFF	TRBV3-1/TRBV3-2	TRBJ1-1
CASRVTGRYGYTF	TRBV7-2	TRBJ1-2
CSVEGLQDSANYGYTF	TRBV29-1	TRBJ1-2
CASSWGQDTEAFF	TRBV5-1	TRBJ1-1
CAIGALAGGAGELFF	TRBV10-3	TRBJ2-2